This T cell receptor (beta chain) is drawn from a study of blood T cells in healthy people across ages. A sample-barcoded 5' primer and a J-beta primer mix were used in a second PCR of roughly 7 to 12 cycles. From the 5' RACE reads, TCRdb called clonotypes with MiXCR, one entry per CDR3 protein. Among approximately 580,000 distinct CDR3 sequences listed, around 24% were seen once. This CDR3 comprises 14 residues. The germline gives CDR1 SGDLS, CDR2 YYNGEE. V was shortened by 0 bases and J by 3 bases, with 7 bases between the two germline ends. These sequences were also reported in another study, on T cells of mothers and their children.

This sequence joins TRBV9 and TRBJ2-1; no firm D call. What was sequenced was blood. The receptor comes from a boy younger than 18 in good health. CDR3: CASSVEGYYNEQFF. The DNA for the CDR3 is TGTGCCAGCAGCGTAGAAGGTTACTACAATGAGCAGTTCTTC.